These 14 T cell receptor beta chains originate from one sample sequenced in a study of cytomegalovirus exposure and HLA in healthy donors. The PCR employed 60 Vbeta primers together with 13 Jbeta primers. Using immunoSEQ multiplex PCR, the repertoire was profiled, and TCRdb retains in-frame clones only, with some absent. The sample data list 200,000 to 250,000 clones. The sample was PBMCs. Every receptor here comes from a woman aged 30 to 39 in good health and CMV-seropositive.

The chain couples TRBV27 to TRBJ2-7; 10 bases fit TRBD2. This CDR3 is built from 15 residues. V shed 5 bases, J shed 4 bases, and the junction held 8 bases outside the gene matches. CDR1 and CDR2 (germline): MNHEY, SMNVEV (reference sequence). CDR3 bases: TGTGCCAGCAGTAGGAGACTAGCGGGCGAGTACGAGCAGTACTTC. Encoded protein: CASSRRLAGEYEQYF.

The J gene is TRBJ1-1, the V gene TRBV5-1, with D unresolved. With 7 bases removed from V and 1 base from J, the gap between germline ends came to 11 bases. The CDR3 is made up of 13 amino acids. Germline V gives CDR1 SGHRS, CDR2 YFSETQ. The CDR3 nucleotides read TGCGCCAGCTCTGCGGAGGGGAACACTGAAGCTTTCTTT. It translates to CASSAEGNTEAFF.

The CDR3 DNA is TGTGCCAGCTCACCTATCGAACTAGCGGCCAATGAGCAGTTCTTC. It is translated as CASSPIELAANEQFF. The V call is TRBV18, the J call TRBJ2-1; 8 bases line up with TRBD2. V lost 3 bases and J lost 6; bases outside the gene matches: 7. Per germline, CDR1 KGHSH and CDR2 LQKENI. The CDR3 is 15 amino acids.

This chain joins TRBV5-1 and TRBJ2-1; D remains unclear. The germline gives CDR1 SGHRS, CDR2 YFSETQ. The CDR3 contains 12 residues. Deletions cut 2 bases from V and 10 bases from J, with 10 bases between. In nucleotides, the CDR3 is TGCGCCAGCAGCTTCCGAGACACCGAGCAGTTCTTC. It specifies CASSFRDTEQFF.

This chain joins TRBV5-6 and TRBJ1-2; 7 bases agree with TRBD1. The CDR3 is made up of 13 amino acids. After removal of 5 bases from V and 2 bases from J, the junction contained 3 bases not matched to a gene. Germline CDR1 and CDR2: SGHDT and YYEEEE. The CDR3 sequence: CASRQQGNYGYTF. DNA for the CDR3: TGTGCCAGCAGACAACAGGGGAACTATGGCTACACCTTC.

The rearrangement links TRBV10-2 to TRBJ2-6; a weak D match, TRBD2 (5 bases). The CDR3 covers 15 residues. Trimming shortened V by 8 bases and J by 0 bases, and 11 bases separated the two germline ends. CDR1 is WSHSY and CDR2 is SAAADI in the germline V gene. The CDR3 DNA sequence: TGCGCCAGCGGGAGAGGACCCTCTGGGGCCAACGTCCTGACTTTC. Translated, it gives CASGRGPSGANVLTF.

This chain links TRBV2 with TRBJ1-2; 9 bases match TRBD1. With V trimmed by 7 bases and J by 3 bases, 9 bases remained unmatched. The CDR3 loop spans 15 amino acids. From germline, CDR1 is SNHLY and CDR2 FYNNEI. CDR3: CASIPFRQGDYGYTF. The CDR3 nucleotides are TGTGCCAGCATTCCCTTCCGACAGGGGGACTATGGCTACACCTTC.

The V gene is TRBV28, the J gene TRBJ2-7; D may be TRBD2 (6 bases). The germline V gene has CDR1 MDHEN and CDR2 SYDVKM. V was pared by 6 bases and J by 2 bases, with 11 bases between. The CDR3 extends over 13 amino acids. DNA for the CDR3: TGTGCCAGCAGCGGGAGTTCAACCTACGAGCAGTACTTC. Its protein is CASSGSSTYEQYF.

The chain recombines TRBV6-4 with TRBJ1-5; TRBD1 matches at 7 bases. V lost 2 bases and J lost 7; bases outside the gene matches: 2. In germline, CDR1 is MRHNA, CDR2 SNTAGT. The CDR3 has 13 residues. The CDR3 sequence: CASSDQGGQPQHF. The CDR3 bases are TGTGCCAGCAGTGACCAGGGGGGCCAGCCCCAGCATTTT.

The chain recombines TRBV28 with TRBJ1-1; 7 bases fit TRBD1. This CDR3 contains 13 residues. V shed 0 bases and J 11 bases; nucleotides not matched to a gene: 6. CDR1 is MDHEN, CDR2 SYDVKM, per germline. CDR3 nucleotides: TGTGCCAGCAGTTTATGGGCAGCCAGGGGGGCTTTCTTT. It encodes CASSLWAARGAFF. The full variable domain, its missing parts supplied by reference TRBV28 and TRBJ1-1, is DVKVTQSSRYLVKRTGEKVFLECVQDMDHENMFWYRQDPGLGLRLIYFSYDVKMKEKGDIPEGYSVSREKKERFSLILESASTNQTSMYLCASSLWAARGAFFGQGTRLTVV.

The chain carries TRBV5-1 and TRBJ2-1, with TRBD2 as a possible D gene (6 bases). The V gene lost 0 bases and the J gene lost 7 bases, with 8 bases spanning the gap. CDR1 is SGHRS and CDR2 is YFSETQ in the germline V gene. CDR3 size: 13 residues. The CDR3 spells CASSLGGENEQFF. The DNA for the CDR3 is TGCGCCAGCAGCTTGGGCGGGGAAAATGAGCAGTTCTTC.

This chain joins TRBV7-2 and TRBJ2-1; TRBD2 matches at 11 bases. The V segment lost 1 base and the J segment 7 bases; nucleotides outside the gene matches: 6. This CDR3 has 16 amino acids. From germline, CDR1 is SGHTA and CDR2 FQGNSA. DNA of the CDR3: TGTGCCAGCAGCTTAGAGGGTACTAGCGGGAGAAATGAGCAGTTCTTC. Translating gives CASSLEGTSGRNEQFF.

The chain combines TRBV10-1 with TRBJ2-5; D unresolved. Trimming left V 4 bases short and J 2 bases short, with 8 bases between. Germline CDR1 reads WNHNN; CDR2 reads SYGVQD (reference sequence). CDR3 length: 13 amino acids. For the CDR3, the DNA is TGCGCCAGCAGTGTGAACAGTCAAGAGACCCAGTACTTC. It encodes CASSVNSQETQYF.

The J gene is TRBJ2-7, the V gene TRBV15; D is undetermined. The V end was cut by 2 bases, the J end by 5 bases, with 10 bases between. Looked up from germline, CDR1 is LNHNV and CDR2 is YYDKDF (reference sequence). The CDR3 consists of 13 residues. The chain's CDR3 is CATSRQSFDEQYF. CDR3 nucleotides: TGTGCCACCAGCAGACAGTCATTTGACGAGCAGTACTTC.